The clone carrying this TCR beta chain was detected ten times or more. The antigen remains undetermined. The sample comes from a study of CD8 T cells in ankylosing spondylitis. Points from the study as a whole: Those disease-linked clones were CD8+; they were also relatively rare in peripheral blood. From matched ankylosing spondylitis synovial fluid, disease-linked clones were reportedly recovered at significantly enriched levels. In ankylosing spondylitis blood, a motif of seven or eight highly homologous TCR beta variants appeared characteristic.

This CDR3 has 15 residues. CDR1 and CDR2 from the germline V gene are DFQATT and SNEGSKA (reference sequence). V shed 0 bases and J 4 bases; nucleotides not matched to a gene: 5. One entry per CDR3 protein results from TCRdb running MiXCR on the 5' RACE reads. The sample yields under 150,000 distinct CDR3 sequences, roughly a tenth seen once. J is TRBJ2-7 and V is TRBV20-1; TRBD1 agrees at 11 bases. The sequence came from a male donor with ankylosing spondylitis or in good health (not recorded which). Material: blood, either unsorted or a sorted T cell fraction (not recorded which). CDR3 DNA: TGCAGTGCTAGAGAGCCGGGACAGGGGGGGTACGAGCAGTACTTC. Residues: CSAREPGQGGYEQYF.